This T cell receptor beta chain was obtained from a study of Ad26.COV2.S vaccination and SARS-CoV-2 variants. About the study: Intramuscular Ad26.COV2.S at 5x10^10 or 1x10^11 viral particles. General study results and limits: Substantial breadth in spike-specific CD8+ and CD4+ T cell responses was reportedly seen after vaccination. Non-spike TCR breadth showed similarity between vaccine and placebo recipients. The TCR breadth and depth analyses may have produced an underestimate of total T cell responses.

This clone has only one observation. Its specificity is unknown. The treatment denotes: some 20 received Ad26.COV2.S at low or high dose, single or two shots; about 5 received placebo; per-sample allocation not given. It was on day 63 after the first vaccine or placebo injection that samples were taken. The germline V gene encodes CDR1 MNHEY and CDR2 SMNVEV (reference sequence). CDR3 size: 14 residues. With 0 bases removed from V and 7 bases from J, the gap between germline ends came to 13 bases. Clones were read by immunoSEQ multiplex PCR, and TCRdb kept only the in-frame ones, dropping some. The data contain a few hundred thousand clones, 89% of them singletons.

The sequence was collected from a person between 18 and 60 years old who received the Ad26.COV2.S COVID-19 vaccine or a placebo. The sample here was peripheral blood, taken in a trial of Ad26.COV2.S vaccine versus placebo. The gene calls are TRBV27 and TRBJ2-7, with D perhaps assigned TRBD1 or TRBD2 (6 bases each). The CDR3 protein is CASSLSGGSGEQYF. In DNA, the CDR3 is TGTGCCAGCAGTTTATCCGGGGGCTCGGGAGAGCAGTACTTC.